A single sample gave rise to the 30 T cell receptor beta chains below, sequenced in a study of blood T cell repertoires in COVID-19. TCRdb keeps only in-frame clones here, not all; method: immunoSEQ multiplex PCR. The sample includes just over 350,000 clones, 86% of them seen just once. What was sequenced was peripheral blood. The receptor source for this set is a woman aged 55-70 years with COVID-19, enrolled during active disease.

The J gene is TRBJ1-2, the V gene TRBV18, with 9 bases matching TRBD1. This CDR3 region has 13 residues. V lost 6 bases to trimming and J lost 8 bases; unmatched junction nucleotides: 7. Per the germline V gene, CDR1 is KGHSH and CDR2 is LQKENI. CDR3 protein: CASSGTGSKGYTF. The CDR3 nucleotides are TGTGCCAGCTCCGGGACAGGGTCTAAAGGCTACACCTTC.

The V and J genes are TRBV11-2 and TRBJ2-5; D gene ambiguous. The CDR3 loop spans 16 amino acids. V shed 3 bases and J shed 1 base, with 15 bases lying between them. CDR1 and CDR2 (germline): SGHAT, FQNNGV. CDR3 DNA sequence: TGTGCCAGCAGCTTCCGGGTAGACTTGATCCAAGAGACCCAGTACTTC. Translating gives CASSFRVDLIQETQYF.

J is TRBJ1-1 and V is TRBV25-1, with D hard to call. Germline V gene sequence: CDR1 MGHDK, CDR2 SYGVNS. Trimming shortened V by 8 bases and J by 1 base, and 14 bases separated the two germline ends. The CDR3 totals 14 residues. CDR3 loop: CASLGGLRNTEAFF. DNA of the CDR3: TGTGCCAGCCTGGGAGGATTAAGGAACACTGAAGCTTTCTTT.

The chain has TRBV10-3 and TRBJ1-2, with D tentatively TRBD1 (5 bases). Germline-derived CDR1 and CDR2 are ENHRY and SYGVKD. Trimming removed 7 bases at V and 8 bases at J, with 20 bases between. The CDR3 spans 14 residues. CDR3 amino acids: CAINTMGGTTGYTF. The CDR3 DNA sequence: TGTGCCATCAACACTATGGGGGGGACTACGGGCTACACCTTC.

V gene TRBV19 combines with J gene TRBJ1-2; tentative D call: TRBD1 (6 bases). V gave up 4 bases and J gave up 3 bases, with 18 bases separating them. The CDR3 spans 16 residues. CDR1 and CDR2 (germline): LNHDA, SQIVND (reference sequence). The CDR3 protein is CASSTQGHQLDYGYTF. In nucleotides, the CDR3 is TGTGCCAGTAGTACCCAGGGACATCAGCTAGACTATGGCTACACCTTC.

This clone was detected only a few times. The chain carries TRBV4-1 and TRBJ1-5, with 8 bases that match TRBD1. CDR1 is MGHRA and CDR2 is YSYEKL in the germline V gene. J lost 5 bases, V lost 1 base, and 4 bases had no gene match. This CDR3 comprises 15 residues. This CDR3 is CASSQVGQGYQPQHF. The CDR3 region has the DNA TGCGCCAGCAGCCAAGTAGGACAGGGTTATCAGCCCCAGCATTTT.

The chain carries TRBV12-3 or TRBV12-4 and TRBJ1-2, with no clear D. The germline V and J ends were trimmed by 4 bases and 10 bases, with 16 bases remaining between them. The CDR3 consists of 13 residues. The DNA for the CDR3 is TGTGCCAGCAGTTCTACGGTCGTTTTCTCCTACACCTTC. It yields the protein CASSSTVVFSYTF.

The CDR3: CASSPLMGAQETQYF. In DNA form, the CDR3 reads TGTGCCAGCTCACCCTTAATGGGGGCTCAAGAGACCCAGTACTTC. The rearrangement joins TRBV18 to TRBJ2-5; the D gene is possibly TRBD1 (6 bases). Germline loops: CDR1 KGHSH, CDR2 LQKENI. The length of the CDR3 is 15 residues. V lost 3 bases and J lost 2, with 13 bases in between.

CDR3 DNA sequence: TGCGCCAGCAGCTTTCGATCCAAAGGGGGCACCGGGGAGCTGTTTTTT. This encodes CASSFRSKGGTGELFF. The genes are TRBV5-1 and TRBJ2-2, with a possible D match to TRBD1 (6 bases). Germline CDR1 SGHRS, CDR2 YFSETQ. Trimming shortened V by 2 bases and J by 4 bases, and 15 bases separated the two germline ends. This CDR3 is built from 16 residues.

Details on this clone: The sample contains more than one DNA sequence encoding this CDR3. The chain is built from TRBV5-4 and TRBJ1-2; 8 bases agree with TRBD1. CDR3 length: 15 residues. The V and J ends lost 4 bases and 3 bases, in that order; junction bases with no gene match: 8. The germline V gene has CDR1 SGHNT and CDR2 YYREEE (reference sequence). This chain's CDR3 is CASSPGQGRDYGYTF. The CDR3 nucleotides read TGTGCCAGCAGCCCCGGACAGGGCCGAGACTATGGCTACACCTTC.

V is TRBV2 and J is TRBJ1-1, with D uncertain. CDR1 SNHLY and CDR2 FYNNEI come from the germline V gene. This CDR3 is 13 amino acids long. With 1 base removed from V and 3 bases from J, the gap between germline ends came to 6 bases. The CDR3 spells CASSEDSYTEAFF. The CDR3 DNA sequence: TGTGCCAGCAGTGAAGACAGCTACACTGAAGCTTTCTTT. The entire variable domain, with the rest obtained from reference TRBV2 and TRBJ1-1, is as follows: EPEVTQTPSHQVTQMGQEVILRCVPISNHLYFYWYRQILGQKVEFLVSFYNNEISEKSEIFDDQFSVERPDGSNFTLKIRSTKLEDSAMYFCASSEDSYTEAFFGQGTRLTVV.

The rearrangement links TRBV7-8 to TRBJ1-2; 7 bases map to TRBD1. Germline trimming cut 4 bases from V and 7 bases from J; bases unmatched to any gene: 15. The CDR3 length is 16 residues. Germline V gene lookup returns CDR1 SGHVS and CDR2 FQNEAQ. CDR3 protein: CASSSLGPTGDAGYTF. The CDR3 DNA is TGTGCCAGCAGCTCCTTGGGACCCACAGGGGACGCTGGCTACACCTTC.

Here the CDR3 reads CASSLPGLDYEQYF. As DNA, the CDR3 is TGTGCCAGCAGCTTGCCGGGACTAGACTACGAGCAGTACTTC. This chain joins TRBV5-5 and TRBJ2-7; 8 bases are a match to TRBD2. The germline gives CDR1 SGHKS, CDR2 YYEKEE (reference sequence). The CDR3 totals 14 residues. After removal of 1 base from V and 3 bases from J, the junction contained 3 bases not matched to a gene.

This clone was observed a single time. The CDR3 here is CASSPEKKNIQYF. As DNA, the CDR3 is TGTGCCAGCTCACCAGAGAAGAAAAACATTCAGTACTTC. The J gene is TRBJ2-4, the V gene TRBV18; no reliable D call. This CDR3 comprises 13 residues. Germline loops: CDR1 KGHSH, CDR2 LQKENI. Trimming took off 2 bases at V and 4 bases at J, with 6 bases between the two ends.

This clone was seen many times. The chain employs TRBV28 and TRBJ1-5, with no clear D. The CDR3 length is 15 residues. V dropped 6 bases and J dropped 0 bases, with 12 bases sitting between them. In germline, CDR1 is MDHEN, CDR2 SYDVKM. CDR3 region: CASRGGFASNQPQHF. The DNA of the CDR3 is TGTGCCAGCAGAGGAGGGTTCGCTAGCAATCAGCCCCAGCATTTT.

The rearrangement joins TRBV7-8 to TRBJ2-4; 8 bases fit TRBD1. Germline loops: CDR1 SGHVS, CDR2 FQNEAQ. The V and J ends lost 1 base and 6 bases, in that order; junction bases with no gene match: 8. The CDR3 runs to 16 residues. The CDR3 loop reads CASSLVLGQGVNIQYF. In DNA form, the CDR3 reads TGTGCCAGCAGCTTAGTACTAGGACAGGGAGTAAACATTCAGTACTTC.

The chain recombines TRBV7-6 with TRBJ2-7; the D gene is possibly TRBD2 (7 bases). Between the trimmed V and J ends, which lost 4 bases and 1 base, there was a span of 20 bases. The CDR3 consists of 17 residues. Germline CDR1 is SGHVS and CDR2 is FNYEAQ. As DNA, the CDR3 is TGTGCCAGCAGCTCCTCACCTCCCCGGGGGGCGTCCTACGAGCAGTACTTC. Residues: CASSSSPPRGASYEQYF.

This clone was picked up a small number of times. The chain combines TRBV27 with TRBJ1-2, with 7 bases identical to TRBD1. After removal of 3 bases from V and 7 bases from J, the junction contained 14 bases not matched to a gene. CDR1 is MNHEY, CDR2 SMNVEV, per germline (reference sequence). CDR3 length: 16 amino acids. Here the CDR3 reads CASSFAIPGQKGGYTF. The CDR3, as DNA: TGTGCCAGCAGTTTCGCAATACCGGGACAGAAGGGTGGCTACACCTTC.

The chain couples TRBV30 to TRBJ1-4, with 8 nucleotides matching TRBD1. Losses at the gene ends were 4 bases for V and 8 bases for J; bases not matched to a gene: 9. The CDR3 is 14 residues long. Germline V gene sequence: CDR1 GTSNPN, CDR2 SVGIG (reference sequence). The CDR3 coding sequence is TGTGCCTGGACCGAGACAGGGGTTGGCGAAAAACTGTTTTTT. Protein: CAWTETGVGEKLFF.

This chain uses TRBV14 with TRBJ1-2; no clear D gene. CDR1 and CDR2 (germline): SGHDN, FVKESK. There are 12 residues in the CDR3. V lost 1 base and J 4 bases, leaving 4 bases between the germline ends. Here the CDR3 reads CASSQGPYGYTF. As DNA, the CDR3 is TGTGCCAGCAGCCAAGGGCCCTATGGCTACACCTTC. Full variable domain (rest looked up from reference TRBV14 and TRBJ1-2): EAGVTQFPSHSVIEKGQTVTLRCDPISGHDNLYWYRRVMGKEIKFLLHFVKESKQDESGMPNNRFLAERTGGTYSTLKVQPAELEDSGVYFCASSQGPYGYTFGSGTRLTVV.

The count of this clone is one. CDR3 in amino acids: CASSPNSGGGGKTQYF. Written as DNA, the CDR3 is TGTGCCAGCTCACCTAATTCTGGGGGCGGCGGAAAGACCCAGTACTTC. This chain links TRBV18 with TRBJ2-5; maybe TRBD1 (6 bases). V lost 3 bases, J lost 6 bases, and 20 bases lay in between. CDR3 size: 16 residues. The germline gives CDR1 KGHSH, CDR2 LQKENI.

Comment on this clone: The same CDR3 can be traced to other DNA sequences in this sample. The V and J genes are TRBV2 and TRBJ1-1; perhaps TRBD1 as D (5 bases). Germline V gene sequence: CDR1 SNHLY, CDR2 FYNNEI. The CDR3 has 13 residues. V lost 7 bases to trimming and J lost 4 bases, with 13 bases between them. The CDR3 reads CASTGQGGTEAFF. The CDR3 DNA follows: TGTGCCAGCACCGGCCAGGGCGGCACTGAAGCTTTCTTT. Based on the CDR3 plus reference TRBV2 and TRBJ1-1, the full variable domain is EPEVTQTPSHQVTQMGQEVILRCVPISNHLYFYWYRQILGQKVEFLVSFYNNEISEKSEIFDDQFSVERPDGSNFTLKIRSTKLEDSAMYFCASTGQGGTEAFFGQGTRLTVV.

This chain links TRBV6-5 with TRBJ2-6, with D possibly matching TRBD1 (6 bases). V dropped 9 bases and J dropped 1 base, with 10 bases sitting between them. Germline CDR1 MNHEY, CDR2 SVGAGI. CDR3 length equals 14 residues. The CDR3 DNA follows: TGTGCCAGTCAGAGGGGGTCTGGGGCCAACGTCCTGACTTTC. It yields the protein CASQRGSGANVLTF.

CDR3 sequence reads: CASMGTALDTQYF. The CDR3 nucleotides read TGTGCCAGTATGGGGACAGCCTTGGATACGCAGTATTTT. The chain links TRBV19 to TRBJ2-3; 7 nucleotides agree with TRBD1. V dropped 7 bases and J dropped 6; count of bases not matched to a gene: 7. Looked up from germline, CDR1 is LNHDA and CDR2 is SQIVND (reference sequence). This CDR3 contains 13 residues. The full variable domain, rest sourced from reference TRBV19 and TRBJ2-3, is DGGITQSPKYLFRKEGQNVTLSCEQNLNHDAMYWYRQDPGQGLRLIYYSQIVNDFQKGDIAEGYSVSREKKESFPLTVTSAQKNPTAFYLCASMGTALDTQYFGPGTRLTVL.

The chain is built from TRBV2 and TRBJ1-3, with D perhaps TRBD1 (5 bases). The CDR3 spans 14 residues. Germline values: CDR1 SNHLY, CDR2 FYNNEI. Trimming removed 9 bases from V and 1 base from J, with 13 bases in between. The CDR3 DNA reads TGTGCCAGTAAACCACCAGGGTCTGGAAACACCATATATTTT. Its protein product is CASKPPGSGNTIYF.

This sequence joins TRBV19 and TRBJ1-6; D call uncertain. The CDR3 runs 15 residues. Trimming stripped 7 bases from V and 10 bases from J, with 20 bases between. Germline V gene data show CDR1 as LNHDA and CDR2 as SQIVND (reference sequence). This CDR3 is CASTPGERDRSPLHF. In DNA, the CDR3 is TGTGCCAGTACCCCCGGGGAAAGGGATCGCTCACCCCTCCACTTT.

This clone turned up a few times. J is TRBJ2-1 and V is TRBV7-2, with D tentatively TRBD2 (7 bases). Per germline, CDR1 SGHTA and CDR2 FQGNSA. The CDR3 is made up of 16 amino acids. V was pared by 6 bases and J by 5 bases, with 20 bases between. The CDR3 loop reads CASRTGLGGLNNEQFF. CDR3 bases: TGTGCCAGCAGGACGGGGCTGGGGGGGCTGAACAATGAGCAGTTCTTC.

The gene calls are TRBV9 and TRBJ2-5, with D possibly matching TRBD2 (5 bases). This CDR3 has 15 residues. Germline CDR1 reads SGDLS; CDR2 reads YYNGEE. V gave up 0 bases and J gave up 1 base, with 10 bases separating them. The CDR3 region is CASSVGTGFQETQYF. DNA for the CDR3: TGTGCCAGCAGCGTAGGAACGGGATTCCAAGAGACCCAGTACTTC.

This chain joins TRBV4-1 and TRBJ1-1; 7 bases are shared with TRBD1. This CDR3 is 18 amino acids long. Germline CDR1 and CDR2: MGHRA and YSYEKL. Unmatched junction bases numbered 17, after V lost 3 bases and J lost 4 bases. The CDR3 coding sequence is TGCGCCAGCAGCCATGGAGTCTGGCCAGGGGGGAGTGGCACTGAAGCTTTCTTT. This gives the protein CASSHGVWPGGSGTEAFF.

The genes are TRBV5-1 and TRBJ1-1, with TRBD1 identical over 12 bases. The CDR3 totals 14 residues. The ends lost 4 bases at V and 6 bases at J; junction bases unmatched: 4. From germline, CDR1 is SGHRS and CDR2 YFSETQ. The CDR3 sequence is CASSAGTGGPEAFF. For the CDR3, the DNA is TGCGCCAGCAGCGCAGGGACAGGGGGCCCTGAAGCTTTCTTT.